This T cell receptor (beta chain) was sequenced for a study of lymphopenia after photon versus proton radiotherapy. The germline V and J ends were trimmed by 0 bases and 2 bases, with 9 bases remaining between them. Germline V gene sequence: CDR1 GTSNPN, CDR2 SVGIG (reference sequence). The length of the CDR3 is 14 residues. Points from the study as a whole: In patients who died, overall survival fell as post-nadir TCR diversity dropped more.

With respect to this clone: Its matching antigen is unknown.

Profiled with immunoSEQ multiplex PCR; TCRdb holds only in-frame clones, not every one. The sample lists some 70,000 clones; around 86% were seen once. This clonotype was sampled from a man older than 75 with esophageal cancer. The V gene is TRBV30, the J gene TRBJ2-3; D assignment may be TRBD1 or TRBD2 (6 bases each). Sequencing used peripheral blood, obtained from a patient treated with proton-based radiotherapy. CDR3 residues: CAWSVGGFTDTQYF. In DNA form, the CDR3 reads TGTGCCTGGAGTGTAGGGGGGTTCACAGATACGCAGTATTTT.